This T cell receptor beta chain came from a study of T cells in Graves' hyperthyroidism and ophthalmopathy (dated by TCRdb to about 2019). Background on the whole study: Peripheral blood was collected at initial diagnosis, before any treatment. To identify TCR V-J signatures that set the groups apart, the researchers used a discovery cohort of approximately 98 patients, made up of around 40 with Graves' ophthalmopathy and about 59 with stable Graves' hyperthyroidism. In over five Graves' hyperthyroidism patients, the study also compared T-cell repertoires from thyroid tissue with T-cell repertoires from blood. TCR Vbeta CDR3 sequencing of some 140 peripheral blood samples (over 40 ophthalmopathy, 75 hyperthyroidism and roughly 17 progressor patients) is reported in the paper. Whether ophthalmopathy could be predicted prospectively was tested in an independent validation cohort made up of 18 to 20 hyperthyroidism patients plus 17 patients who later progressed to ophthalmopathy. The roughly 90 discovery patients were divided at random into training and test sets in a 7:3 ratio. Once sampling was done, hyperthyroidism patients were given methimazole at a starting dose of 30 mg daily, whereas ophthalmopathy patients were given high-dose intravenous methylprednisolone. Beyond this particular receptor, the publication reports: Most expanded thyroid clonotypes (frequency above 0.001) were also detected in blood, a finding suggesting that blood repertoires may reflect thyroid immune responses. Ophthalmopathy was separated from stable hyperthyroidism by a 13 V-J signature model, with just over 85% sensitivity and approximately 81% specificity obtained in cross-validation and 80%/75% obtained in testing. Sample size was not statistically predetermined, and investigators were not blinded to group allocation. During validation, the model predicted progression to ophthalmopathy a median of roughly six months ahead of onset, with more than 55% sensitivity and 72% to 80% specificity.

V is pruned by 6 bases and J by 0 bases, leaving 9 bases of the junction without a gene match. Based on the germline V gene, the CDR1 and CDR2 sequences are ENHRY and SYGVKD. From cysteine to phenylalanine, the CDR3 is 18 amino acids long. Just the 54-base CDR3 DNA is kept, in frame starting at base 1. Amplification of TCR beta CDR3 regions was carried out from RNA transcripts. The first round of RT-PCR for the TCR CDR3 was performed with the HTBI primer set and the Qiagen OneStep RT-PCR kit. Libraries were constructed in a second round of multiplex PCR, after which size selection and purification were performed. The libraries were sequenced on an Illumina HiSeq2000 using paired-end 100 bp reads. In the authors' own workflow: SOAPnuke was used to process the raw data, removing reads that contained adapters or uncalled bases, had a mean Phred below 15, or lacked an exact match to the constant primer or identifier. High-quality paired reads were merged with COPE v1.2.5, and unique nucleotide sequences were defined as clonotypes. MiTCR v1.1 was used to align the clonotypes against IMGT TRBV, TRBD and TRBJ reference segments. Only V-J combinations with frequency above 0.0001, covering 99% to 99.2% of repertoires, were analysed. A TCS score was defined as the ratio of F50 (clonal expansion) to E x V (chaos), with BLOSUM62-based TCRdist applied between CDR3 peptides within each V-J. Welch's t-statistics and random forest reduced fewer than 550 V-J features to some 14, which were used in a naive Bayes classifier (R e1071). The similarity between thyroid and blood repertoires was quantified using the Morisita-Horn index. Clones were called with MiXCR by TCRdb after fastp trimmed the public reads at Q25, and only in-frame beta chains were retained. Under each unique CDR3 protein, matching rows form one entry showing the most common genes and DNA. These V and J calls rely on TCRdb rather than the paper's analysis. The sample table records over 700,000 distinct CDR3 sequences; 38% of these occur just once. The ten biggest clones cover over 8% of the sample.

Graves' hyperthyroidism was defined as stable when no progression to ophthalmopathy occurred over 18 months of follow-up. Hyperthyroidism patients were newly diagnosed, with disease duration under 2 months, and aged 18 to 65 years. Any patient with an uncontrolled infection, another autoimmune disease, pregnancy or lactation was excluded. Diagnoses were established on the basis of clinical symptoms, serum thyroxine and TRAb, thyroid ultrasound, and orbital computed tomography. PBMCs were isolated from more than 8 ml of fresh peripheral blood by Ficoll-Paque density gradient centrifugation. Total RNA was extracted with Trizol reagent, and quality was checked on an Agilent 2100 Bioanalyzer. As regards this clonotype: The antigen this receptor binds is unknown. Within one base of it there is no much larger clone, and no base qualities were kept.

This TCR was recovered from a man between 18 and 35 years old with Graves' hyperthyroidism. The rearrangement joined TRBV10-3 to TRBJ2-6, with 9 bases aligning to TRBD1. The sample comprised blood. The nucleotides are TGTGCCATCAGGCCTGACCAGGGACAGGGCTCTGGGGCCAACGTCCTGACTTTC. The resulting protein is CAIRPDQGQGSGANVLTF.